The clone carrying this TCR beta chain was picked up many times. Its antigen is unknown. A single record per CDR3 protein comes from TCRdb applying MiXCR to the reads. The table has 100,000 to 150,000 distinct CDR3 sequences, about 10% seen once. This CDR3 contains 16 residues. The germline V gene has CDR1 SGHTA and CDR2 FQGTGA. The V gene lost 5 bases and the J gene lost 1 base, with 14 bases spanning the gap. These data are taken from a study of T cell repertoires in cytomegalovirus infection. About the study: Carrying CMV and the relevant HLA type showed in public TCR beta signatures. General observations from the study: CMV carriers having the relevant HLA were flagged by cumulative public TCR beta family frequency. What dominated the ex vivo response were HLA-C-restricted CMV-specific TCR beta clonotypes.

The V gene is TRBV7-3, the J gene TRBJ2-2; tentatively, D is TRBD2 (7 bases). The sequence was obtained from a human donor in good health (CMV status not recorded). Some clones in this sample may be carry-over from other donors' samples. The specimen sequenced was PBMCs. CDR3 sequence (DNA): TGTGCCAGCAGCGCGAAGGGGGGGGTGAACACCGGGGAGCTGTTTTTT. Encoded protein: CASSAKGGVNTGELFF.